The text below deals with one T cell receptor beta chain. RNA transcripts yielded amplified TCR beta CDR3 regions. First-round RT-PCR of the TCR CDR3 relied on the HTBI primer set. TCRdb reanalysed the multiplex PCR reads using MiXCR and keeps one entry per CDR3 protein. The data show approximately 620,000 distinct CDR3 sequences, roughly 14% seen once. The data were obtained in a study of T cells in Graves' hyperthyroidism and ophthalmopathy. The CDR3 is 15 amino acids. The germline V gene encodes CDR1 DFQATT and CDR2 SNEGSKA (reference sequence). Trimming left V 6 bases short and J 5 bases short, with 20 bases between.

This chain joins TRBV20-1 and TRBJ1-5, with D possibly matching TRBD1 (6 bases). The clonotype comes from a woman aged 25 to 45 with Graves' hyperthyroidism that later progressed to Graves' ophthalmopathy. The source material was blood. The chain's CDR3 is CSAHSGQGYYQPQHF. The CDR3 nucleotides read TGCAGTGCCCATAGTGGGCAGGGGTACTATCAGCCCCAGCATTTT.